This T cell receptor beta chain was documented in a study of blood T cell repertoires in COVID-19. Background on the study: From the United States, Italy and Spain came samples of acute and convalescent COVID-19. The analysed material was cDNA or gDNA that came from T cells, B-cell-depleted T cells, or PBMCs.

This table comes from immunoSEQ multiplex PCR, and its TCRdb copy is limited to in-frame clones, with some not included. Altogether some 180,000 clones are present, more than 75% being singletons, with the ten largest covering just over 8.5%. This CDR3 has 16 residues. V lost 5 bases to trimming and J lost 7 bases, with 23 bases between them. CDR1 and CDR2 (germline): SGHTA, FQGNSA. The chain is built from TRBV7-2 and TRBJ1-2; D possibly corresponds to TRBD1 (5 bases). Specimen: peripheral blood. This clonotype was sampled from a woman between 50 and 59 years old with active or convalescent COVID-19. The DNA for the CDR3 is TGTGCCAGCAGCCCGGCTGGGGGGATTCCGGCCGGTGGCTACACCTTC. Translating it yields CASSPAGGIPAGGYTF.